Each of the 25 T cell receptor beta chains below was sequenced from the same sample in a study of shared clonotypes between healthy human individuals. This table comes from immunoSEQ multiplex PCR, and its TCRdb copy is limited to in-frame clones, with some not included. The sample has approximately 250,000 clones, 65% seen once. What was sequenced was memory CD4+ T cells sorted from blood. Noted subset: CD45RA-negative fraction. These receptors all come from a man aged 25 to 45 in good health.

The CDR3: CAINREYSNQPQHF. The CDR3 nucleotides are TGTGCCATCAATAGAGAATATAGCAATCAGCCCCAGCATTTT. This chain joins TRBV10-3 and TRBJ1-5; unclear D gene. Germline assignment: CDR1 ENHRY and CDR2 SYGVKD. The CDR3 loop spans 14 amino acids. Between the trimmed V and J ends, which lost 7 bases and 0 bases, there was a span of 10 bases.

This clone was counted only a few times. The V and J genes are TRBV11-2 and TRBJ2-1; 9 bases agree with TRBD2. The germline V gene encodes CDR1 SGHAT and CDR2 FQNNGV. The J segment lost 2 bases and the V segment lost 4 bases, leaving 12 bases of the junction unmatched. The CDR3 is made up of 18 amino acids. The CDR3 loop reads CASSSGGRARSAYNEQFF. DNA of the CDR3: TGTGCCAGCAGCTCGGGCGGGAGGGCCAGGTCGGCCTACAATGAGCAGTTCTTC.

This rearrangement joins TRBV28 to TRBJ1-5; D might be TRBD1 (5 bases). CDR1 MDHEN and CDR2 SYDVKM come from the germline V gene. The CDR3 loop spans 11 amino acids. The germline V and J ends were trimmed by 5 bases and 10 bases, with 9 bases remaining between them. Here the CDR3 DNA reads TGTGCCAGCAGTGGAGACAGACCCCAGCATTTT. Encoded protein: CASSGDRPQHF. Looking up the rest from reference TRBV28 and TRBJ1-5 gives the full variable domain: DVKVTQSSRYLVKRTGEKVFLECVQDMDHENMFWYRQDPGLGLRLIYFSYDVKMKEKGDIPEGYSVSREKKERFSLILESASTNQTSMYLCASSGDRPQHFGDGTRLSIL.

CDR3 sequence: CASSLTGLSGNTIYF. As DNA, the CDR3 is TGTGCCAGCAGTTTAACAGGGTTATCTGGAAACACCATATATTTT. V usage is TRBV27 and J usage is TRBJ1-3, with D tentatively TRBD1 (6 bases). The CDR3 contains 15 residues. Trimming removed 2 bases at V and 1 base at J, with 9 bases between. Germline V lookup: CDR1 MNHEY, CDR2 SMNVEV (reference sequence).

V is TRBV5-4 and J is TRBJ2-6, with a possible D match to TRBD2 (5 bases). V was pared by 0 bases and J by 2 bases, with 6 bases between. Germline values: CDR1 SGHNT, CDR2 YYREEE (reference sequence). This CDR3 is 15 amino acids long. DNA for the CDR3: TGTGCCAGCAGCTTGGACGGGACTGGGGCCAACGTCCTGACTTTC. Translated, it gives CASSLDGTGANVLTF.

This sequence joins TRBV6-1 and TRBJ1-1; 8 nucleotides agree with TRBD1. Germline lookup yields CDR1 MNHNS and CDR2 SASEGT. This CDR3 is built from 11 residues. Trimming at V came to 4 bases and at J to 11 bases, leaving 3 bases not matched to a gene. DNA for the CDR3: TGTGCCAGCAGTGGGACAGGGAGGGCTTTCTTT. Amino acid sequence: CASSGTGRAFF.

V usage is TRBV7-2 and J usage is TRBJ2-7; possibly TRBD1 or TRBD2 for D (6 bases each). Per germline, CDR1 SGHTA and CDR2 FQGNSA. This CDR3 has 14 amino acids. V was cut by 7 bases and J by 4 bases, with 17 bases left in between. Here the CDR3 DNA reads TGTGCCAGCACCTCTTCGGGGGCCTTTTACGAGCAGTACTTC. Its protein is CASTSSGAFYEQYF.

The V call is TRBV7-8, the J call TRBJ2-7, with a weak D call TRBD2 (6 bases). The CDR3 runs to 14 residues. Trimming shortened V by 1 base and J by 6 bases, and 13 bases separated the two germline ends. Germline CDR1 SGHVS, CDR2 FQNEAQ. CDR3 amino acids: CASSLEEGAGEQYF. In nucleotides, the CDR3 is TGTGCCAGCAGCTTAGAGGAGGGTGCCGGCGAGCAGTACTTC.

This chain uses TRBV29-1 with TRBJ2-5; 12 positions agree with TRBD2. This CDR3 has 16 amino acids. V dropped 5 bases and J dropped 5; count of bases not matched to a gene: 12. Germline-derived CDR1 and CDR2 are SQVTM and ANQGSEA. DNA of the CDR3: TGCAGCGTTACCGGACTAGCGGGGAAAGGGGCCGAGACCCAGTACTTC. Residues: CSVTGLAGKGAETQYF.

Comments on this clone: Different DNA sequences within this sample yield the same CDR3. The chain is built from TRBV11-3 and TRBJ1-3; 8 nucleotides align to TRBD1. Germline-derived CDR1 and CDR2 are SGHNT and YENEEA. The CDR3 has 15 amino acids. With V trimmed by 5 bases and J by 2 bases, 5 bases remained unmatched. The CDR3 here is CASSPGQGPGNTIYF. For the CDR3, the DNA is TGTGCCAGCAGCCCAGGACAGGGACCTGGAAACACCATATATTTT. Supplemented by reference TRBV11-3 and TRBJ1-3, the full variable domain reads EAGVVQSPRYKIIEKKQPVAFWCNPISGHNTLYWYLQNLGQGPELLIRYENEEAVDDSQLPKDRFSAERLKGVDSTLKIQPAELGDSAVYLCASSPGQGPGNTIYFGEGSWLTVV.

This clone was seen only once. V is TRBV7-9 and J is TRBJ2-1, with TRBD2 matching 7 bases. V shed 4 bases, J shed 8 bases, and the junction held 17 bases outside the gene matches. Germline V gives CDR1 SEHNR, CDR2 FQNEAQ (reference sequence). The CDR3 loop spans 17 amino acids. CDR3 residues: CASSSPSGGRAIDEQFF. CDR3 sequence (DNA): TGTGCCAGCAGCTCACCTTCAGGTGGGAGGGCCATCGATGAGCAGTTCTTC.

The chain joins TRBV29-1 to TRBJ1-1, with 7 positions matching TRBD1. Trimming at V came to 3 bases and at J to 6 bases, leaving 7 bases not matched to a gene. Germline V CDR1 and CDR2: SQVTM, ANQGSEA. This CDR3 comprises 13 residues. Here the CDR3 reads CSVEETGFSEAFF. In DNA form, the CDR3 reads TGCAGCGTTGAGGAGACAGGGTTTTCTGAAGCTTTCTTT. The complete variable domain, with remaining parts taken from reference TRBV29-1 and TRBJ1-1, reads SAVISQKPSRDICQRGTSLTIQCQVDSQVTMMFWYRQQPGQSLTLIATANQGSEATYESGFVIDKFPISRPNLTFSTLTVSNMSPEDSSIYLCSVEETGFSEAFFGQGTRLTVV.

This chain connects TRBV6-1 to TRBJ2-7; D gene uncertain. CDR3 size: 12 residues. Germline assignment: CDR1 MNHNS and CDR2 SASEGT. V lost 3 bases and J lost 2, with 5 bases in between. The CDR3 coding sequence is TGTGCCAGCAGTGACGAGACCTACGAGCAGTACTTC. Protein product: CASSDETYEQYF.

The V call is TRBV28, the J call TRBJ1-4, with 7 bases lining up with TRBD1. The V segment lost 1 base and the J segment 4 bases; nucleotides outside the gene matches: 9. From germline, CDR1 is MDHEN and CDR2 SYDVKM. This CDR3 spans 17 amino acids. CDR3 bases: TGTGCCAGCAGTTTATCGGGACAGCTATTCGGTAATGAAAAACTGTTTTTT. Protein: CASSLSGQLFGNEKLFF.

This rearrangement joins TRBV19 to TRBJ2-1; perhaps D is TRBD1 or TRBD2 (5 bases each). Germline CDR1 and CDR2: LNHDA and SQIVND (reference sequence). This CDR3 has 13 residues. Trimming cost V 7 bases and J 2 bases, with 9 bases left between them. The CDR3 DNA reads TGTGCCAGTACGGGGCTGACCTACAATGAGCAGTTCTTC. Its translation: CASTGLTYNEQFF. The variable domain in full, completed from reference TRBV19 and TRBJ2-1, reads DGGITQSPKYLFRKEGQNVTLSCEQNLNHDAMYWYRQDPGQGLRLIYYSQIVNDFQKGDIAEGYSVSREKKESFPLTVTSAQKNPTAFYLCASTGLTYNEQFFGPGTRLTVL.

This clone was counted at least ten times. The chain links TRBV19 to TRBJ2-1, with 7 bases aligning to TRBD1. J was trimmed by 2 bases and V by 4 bases; bases with no gene match: 2. The CDR3 is 14 amino acids. CDR1 and CDR2 (germline): LNHDA, SQIVND (reference sequence). The CDR3 nucleotides are TGTGCCAGTAGTAAGGGACAGACCTACAATGAGCAGTTCTTC. Residues: CASSKGQTYNEQFF.

This clone was counted a single time. The J gene is TRBJ2-1, the V gene TRBV19; weak D call: TRBD2 (6 bases). Germline CDR1 and CDR2: LNHDA and SQIVND (reference sequence). The CDR3 is 17 amino acids. The V gene lost 0 bases and the J gene lost 6 bases, with 18 bases spanning the gap. The chain's CDR3 is CASSIDHSGPTRNEQFF. CDR3 DNA sequence: TGTGCCAGTAGTATAGATCACAGCGGGCCTACTCGCAATGAGCAGTTCTTC.

The table lists this clone with a few counts. CDR3 loop: CAWSRGDYYGYTF. CDR3 sequence (DNA): TGTGCCTGGAGTAGGGGTGACTACTATGGCTACACCTTC. The chain carries TRBV30 and TRBJ1-2; TRBD1 might be the D (5 bases). The germline V gene has CDR1 GTSNPN and CDR2 SVGIG (reference sequence). The CDR3 loop spans 13 amino acids. The V end was cut by 2 bases, the J end by 3 bases, with 10 bases between.

J is TRBJ1-5 and V is TRBV7-2; 7 positions match TRBD1. CDR1 is SGHTA, CDR2 FQGNSA, per germline. The CDR3 totals 17 residues. J was trimmed by 0 bases and V by 1 base; bases with no gene match: 6. In DNA form, the CDR3 reads TGTGCCAGCAGCTTAGACAGGGGACCAAATAGCAATCAGCCCCAGCATTTT. Its protein is CASSLDRGPNSNQPQHF.

This clone was seen only a few times. This sequence joins TRBV5-1 and TRBJ2-7; D might be TRBD2 (5 bases). Germline V gene data show CDR1 as SGHRS and CDR2 as YFSETQ. The CDR3 consists of 13 residues. V lost 5 bases to trimming and J lost 6 bases, with 15 bases between them. For the CDR3, the DNA is TGCGCCAGCAGGGCGGGTCCGAACGGCGAGCAGTACTTC. Amino acids: CASRAGPNGEQYF.

This chain links TRBV11-2 with TRBJ1-2; tentatively, D is TRBD1 (5 bases). The germline gives CDR1 SGHAT, CDR2 FQNNGV. The CDR3 length is 13 residues. V shed 5 bases and J shed 4 bases, with 11 bases lying between them. CDR3 sequence reads: CASSPGGSYGYTF. For the CDR3, the DNA is TGTGCCAGCAGCCCGGGGGGTTCCTATGGCTACACCTTC.

The V call is TRBV12-5, the J call TRBJ1-1; D unclear. The CDR3 contains 12 residues. The V and J ends lost 4 bases and 1 base respectively, with 4 bases between them. CDR1 LGHNT and CDR2 FRNRAP come from the germline V gene. Written as DNA, the CDR3 is TGTGCTAGTGGTTGGGAGAACACTGAAGCTTTCTTT. Its translation is CASGWENTEAFF.

Points on this clone: One end of the junction varies from germline; a read error may be responsible. The chain couples TRBV7-7 to TRBJ2-5; D is unclear. This CDR3 is 15 amino acids long. CDR1 SSHAT and CDR2 FNYEAQ come from the germline V gene (reference sequence). CDR3 DNA sequence: TGTGCTAGCAGCCCCGTTGGTCAACCTCAAGAGACCCAGTACTTC. It specifies CASSPVGQPQETQYF.

This chain uses TRBV5-1 with TRBJ2-1; D remains ambiguous. V lost 0 bases to trimming and J lost 5 bases, with 9 bases between them. This CDR3 is built from 14 residues. Germline CDR1 is SGHRS and CDR2 is YFSETQ. The CDR3 protein is CASSLVGQNNEQFF. The CDR3 DNA is TGCGCCAGCAGCTTGGTCGGGCAGAACAATGAGCAGTTCTTC.

V gene TRBV5-6 combines with J gene TRBJ2-1; D is unclear. The CDR3 consists of 16 residues. Trimming removed 0 bases from V and 3 bases from J, with 13 bases in between. In germline, CDR1 is SGHDT, CDR2 YYEEEE. In nucleotides, the CDR3 is TGTGCCAGCAGCTTGGCAACTCCGAACATCTACAATGAGCAGTTCTTC. This encodes CASSLATPNIYNEQFF.